This record concerns one TCR beta chain sequence. This record belongs to a study of blood T cell repertoires in COVID-19. On the study more broadly: Acute and convalescent COVID-19 samples came from the United States, Italy and Spain. The cDNA or gDNA used as material had been derived from T cells, B-cell-depleted T cells, or PBMCs.

In the authors' workflow: Counts of nucleated cells, estimated from reference gene primer amplification, were obtained. Sequenced by immunoSEQ multiplex PCR; TCRdb stores in-frame clones only, minus some. V and J calls and clone size are given by that table; D and trimming were obtained from the DNA. The data contain some 58,000 clones, approximately 86% of them singletons. Germline V gives CDR1 DFQATT, CDR2 SNEGSKA (reference sequence). V lost 3 bases, J lost 6 bases, and 12 bases lay in between. The CDR3 has 13 amino acids. The receptor comes from a man in his forties with acute or convalescent COVID-19. Input material: peripheral blood. The rearrangement uses TRBV20-1 and TRBJ1-5, with a weak D call TRBD1 (6 bases). The CDR3 DNA sequence: TGCAGTGCTAGTCAGGGGTGGGGTCAGCCCCAGCATTTT. Amino acids: CSASQGWGQPQHF.